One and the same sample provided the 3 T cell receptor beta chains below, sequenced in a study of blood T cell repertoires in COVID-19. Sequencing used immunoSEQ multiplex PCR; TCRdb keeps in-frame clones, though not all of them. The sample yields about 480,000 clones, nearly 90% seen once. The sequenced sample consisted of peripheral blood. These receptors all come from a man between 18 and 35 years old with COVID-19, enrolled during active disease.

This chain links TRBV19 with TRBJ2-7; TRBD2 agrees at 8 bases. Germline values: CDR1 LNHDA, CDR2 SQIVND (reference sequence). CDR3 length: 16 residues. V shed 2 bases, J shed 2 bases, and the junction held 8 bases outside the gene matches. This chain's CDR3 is CASSIKGAGGPYEQYF. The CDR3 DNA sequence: TGTGCCAGTAGTATAAAAGGGGCGGGAGGCCCCTACGAGCAGTACTTC.

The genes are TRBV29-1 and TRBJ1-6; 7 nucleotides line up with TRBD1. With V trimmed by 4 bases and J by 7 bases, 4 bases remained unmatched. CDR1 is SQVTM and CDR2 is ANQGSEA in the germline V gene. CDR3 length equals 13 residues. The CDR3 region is CSVGGTANSPLHF. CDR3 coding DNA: TGCAGCGTTGGGGGGACAGCCAATTCACCCCTCCACTTT. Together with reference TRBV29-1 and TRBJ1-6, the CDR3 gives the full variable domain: SAVISQKPSRDICQRGTSLTIQCQVDSQVTMMFWYRQQPGQSLTLIATANQGSEATYESGFVIDKFPISRPNLTFSTLTVSNMSPEDSSIYLCSVGGTANSPLHFGNGTRLTVT.

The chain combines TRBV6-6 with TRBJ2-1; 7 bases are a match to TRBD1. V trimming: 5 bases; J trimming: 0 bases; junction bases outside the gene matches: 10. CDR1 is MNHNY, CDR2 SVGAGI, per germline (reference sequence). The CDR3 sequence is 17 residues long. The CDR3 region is CASSPSPGQDSYNEQFF. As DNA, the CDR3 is TGTGCCAGCAGTCCCTCCCCCGGACAGGACTCCTACAATGAGCAGTTCTTC.